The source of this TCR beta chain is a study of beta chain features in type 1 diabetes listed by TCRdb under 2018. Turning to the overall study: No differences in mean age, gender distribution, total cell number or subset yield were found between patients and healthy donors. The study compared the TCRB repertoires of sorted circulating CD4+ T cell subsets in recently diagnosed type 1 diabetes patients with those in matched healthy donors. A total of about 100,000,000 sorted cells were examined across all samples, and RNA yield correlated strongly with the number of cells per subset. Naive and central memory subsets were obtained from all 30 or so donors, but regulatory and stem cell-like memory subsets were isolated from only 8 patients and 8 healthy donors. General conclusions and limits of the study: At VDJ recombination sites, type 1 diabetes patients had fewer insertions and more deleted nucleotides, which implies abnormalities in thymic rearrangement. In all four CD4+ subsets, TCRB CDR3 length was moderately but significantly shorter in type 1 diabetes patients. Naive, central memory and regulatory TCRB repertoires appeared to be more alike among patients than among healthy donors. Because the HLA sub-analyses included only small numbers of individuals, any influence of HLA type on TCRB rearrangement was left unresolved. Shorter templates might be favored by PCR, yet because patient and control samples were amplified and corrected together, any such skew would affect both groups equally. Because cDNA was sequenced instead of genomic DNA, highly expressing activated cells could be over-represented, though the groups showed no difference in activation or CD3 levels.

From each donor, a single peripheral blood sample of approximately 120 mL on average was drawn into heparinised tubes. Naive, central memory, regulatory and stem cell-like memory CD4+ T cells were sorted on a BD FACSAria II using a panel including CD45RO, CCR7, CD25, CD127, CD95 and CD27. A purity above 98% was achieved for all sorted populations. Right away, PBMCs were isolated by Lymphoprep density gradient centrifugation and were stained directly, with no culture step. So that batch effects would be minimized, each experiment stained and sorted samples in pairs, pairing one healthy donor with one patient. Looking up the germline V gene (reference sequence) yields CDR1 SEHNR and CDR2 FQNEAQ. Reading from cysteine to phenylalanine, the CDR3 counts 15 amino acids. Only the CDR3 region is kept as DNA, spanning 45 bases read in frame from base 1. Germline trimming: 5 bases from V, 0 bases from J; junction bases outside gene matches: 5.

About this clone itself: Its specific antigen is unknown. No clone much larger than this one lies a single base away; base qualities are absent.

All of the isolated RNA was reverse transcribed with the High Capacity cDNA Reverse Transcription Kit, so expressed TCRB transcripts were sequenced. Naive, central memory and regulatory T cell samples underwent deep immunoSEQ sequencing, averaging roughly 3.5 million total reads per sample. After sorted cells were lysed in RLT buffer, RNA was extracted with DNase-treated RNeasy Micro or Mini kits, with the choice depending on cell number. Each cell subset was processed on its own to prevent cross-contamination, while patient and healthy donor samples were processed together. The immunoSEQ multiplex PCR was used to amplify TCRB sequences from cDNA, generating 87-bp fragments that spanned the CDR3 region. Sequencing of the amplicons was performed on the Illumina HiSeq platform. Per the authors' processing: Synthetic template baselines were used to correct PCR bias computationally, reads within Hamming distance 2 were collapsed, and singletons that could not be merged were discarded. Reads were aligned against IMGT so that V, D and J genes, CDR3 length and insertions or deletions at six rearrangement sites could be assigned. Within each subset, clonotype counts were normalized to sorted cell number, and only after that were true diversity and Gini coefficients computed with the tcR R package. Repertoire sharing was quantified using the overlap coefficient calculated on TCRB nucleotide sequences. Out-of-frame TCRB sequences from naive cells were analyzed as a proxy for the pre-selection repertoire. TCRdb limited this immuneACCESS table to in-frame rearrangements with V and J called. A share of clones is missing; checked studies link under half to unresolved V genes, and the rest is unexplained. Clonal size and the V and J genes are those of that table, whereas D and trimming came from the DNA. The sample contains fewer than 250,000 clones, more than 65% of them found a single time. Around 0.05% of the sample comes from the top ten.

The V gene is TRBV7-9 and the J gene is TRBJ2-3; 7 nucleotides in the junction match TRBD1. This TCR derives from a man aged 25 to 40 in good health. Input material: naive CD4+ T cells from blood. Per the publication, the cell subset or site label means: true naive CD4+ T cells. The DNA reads TGTGCCAGCAGCACCGACAGGGCTAGCACAGATACGCAGTATTTT. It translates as CASSTDRASTDTQYF. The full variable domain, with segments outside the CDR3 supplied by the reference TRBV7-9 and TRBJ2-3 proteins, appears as DTGVSQNPRHKITKRGQNVTFRCDPISEHNRLYWYRQTLGQGPEFLTYFQNEAQLEKSRLLSDRFSAERPKGSFSTLEIQRTEQGDSAMYLCASSTDRASTDTQYFGPGTRLTVL.